The source of this T cell receptor beta chain is a study of CD8 T cells in ankylosing spondylitis. This clonotype was seen many times. This CDR3 is built from 13 residues. Germline values: CDR1 DFQATT, CDR2 SNEGSKA (reference sequence). V gave up 3 bases and J gave up 11 bases, with 17 bases separating them. As the method for making TCR beta libraries, quantitative 5'-RACE with molecular barcodes was used. TCRdb used MiXCR to reprocess the 5' RACE reads, holding one entry per CDR3 protein. This sample has about 190,000 distinct CDR3 sequences; about an eighth occur once, and the top ten carry 11%. The material sequenced was blood, either unsorted or a sorted T cell fraction (not recorded which). V is TRBV20-1 and J is TRBJ2-1; D gene unclear. This clonotype was obtained from a female donor with ankylosing spondylitis or in good health (not recorded which). DNA of the CDR3: TGCAGTGCTAGTTCACAAGCGCACGATAAGCAGTTCTTC. Protein product: CSASSQAHDKQFF.